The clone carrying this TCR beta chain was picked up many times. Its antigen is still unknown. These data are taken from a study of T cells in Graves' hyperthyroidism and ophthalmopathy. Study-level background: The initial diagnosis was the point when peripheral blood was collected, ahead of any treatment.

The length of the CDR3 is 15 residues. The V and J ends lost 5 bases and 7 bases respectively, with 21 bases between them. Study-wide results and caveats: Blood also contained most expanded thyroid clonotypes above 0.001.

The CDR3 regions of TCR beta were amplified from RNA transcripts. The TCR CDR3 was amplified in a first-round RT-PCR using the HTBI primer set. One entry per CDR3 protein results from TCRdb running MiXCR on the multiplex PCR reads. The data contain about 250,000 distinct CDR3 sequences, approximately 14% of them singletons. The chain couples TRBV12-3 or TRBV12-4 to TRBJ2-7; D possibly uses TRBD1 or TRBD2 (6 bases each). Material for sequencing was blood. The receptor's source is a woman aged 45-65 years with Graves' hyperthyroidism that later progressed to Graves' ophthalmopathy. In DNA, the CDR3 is TGTGCCAGCAGTCTAACGGGGGCCAGGAATGAGGAGCAGTACTTC. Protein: CASSLTGARNEEQYF.